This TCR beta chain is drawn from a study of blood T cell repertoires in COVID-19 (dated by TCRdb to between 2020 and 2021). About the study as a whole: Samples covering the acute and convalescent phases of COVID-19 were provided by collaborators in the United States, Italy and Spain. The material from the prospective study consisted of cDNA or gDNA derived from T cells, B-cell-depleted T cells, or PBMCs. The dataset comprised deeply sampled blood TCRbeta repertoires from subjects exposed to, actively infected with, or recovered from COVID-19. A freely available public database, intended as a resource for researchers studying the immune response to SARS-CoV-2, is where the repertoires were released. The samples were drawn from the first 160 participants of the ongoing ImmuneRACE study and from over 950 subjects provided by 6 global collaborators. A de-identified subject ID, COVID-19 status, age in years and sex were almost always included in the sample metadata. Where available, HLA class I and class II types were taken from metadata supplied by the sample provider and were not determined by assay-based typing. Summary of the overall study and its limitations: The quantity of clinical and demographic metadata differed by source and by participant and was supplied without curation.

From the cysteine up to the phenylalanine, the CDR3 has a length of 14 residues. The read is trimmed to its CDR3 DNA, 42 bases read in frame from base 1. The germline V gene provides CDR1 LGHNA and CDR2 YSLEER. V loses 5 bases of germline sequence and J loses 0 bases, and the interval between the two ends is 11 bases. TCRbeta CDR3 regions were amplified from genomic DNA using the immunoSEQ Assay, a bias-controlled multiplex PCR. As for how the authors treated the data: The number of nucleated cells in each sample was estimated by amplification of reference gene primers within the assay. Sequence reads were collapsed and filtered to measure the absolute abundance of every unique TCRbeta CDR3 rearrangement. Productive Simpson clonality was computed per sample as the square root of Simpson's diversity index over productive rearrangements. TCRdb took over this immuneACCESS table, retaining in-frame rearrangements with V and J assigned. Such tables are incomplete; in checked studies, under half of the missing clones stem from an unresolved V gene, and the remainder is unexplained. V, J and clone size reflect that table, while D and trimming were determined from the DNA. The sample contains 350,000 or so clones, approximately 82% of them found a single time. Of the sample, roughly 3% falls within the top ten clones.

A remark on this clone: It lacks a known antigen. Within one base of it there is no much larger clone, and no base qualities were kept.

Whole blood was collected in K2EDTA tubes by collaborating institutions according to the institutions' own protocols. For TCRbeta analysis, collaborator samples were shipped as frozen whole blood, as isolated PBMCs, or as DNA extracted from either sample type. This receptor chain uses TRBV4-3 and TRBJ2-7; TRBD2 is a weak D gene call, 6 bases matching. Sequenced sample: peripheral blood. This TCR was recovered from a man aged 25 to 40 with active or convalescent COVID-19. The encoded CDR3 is CASSSGVASYEQYF. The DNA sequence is TGCGCCAGCAGCTCGGGGGTGGCCTCCTACGAGCAGTACTTC.